The entry below gives a single TCR beta chain sequence along with its context. This entry belongs to a study of blood T cell repertoires in COVID-19. Overall study: The United States, Italy and Spain supplied acute and convalescent COVID-19 samples. Sample material is recorded as cDNA or gDNA derived from T cells, B-cell-depleted T cells, or PBMCs.

As handled by the study authors: Quantification of nucleated cells was approximated via reference gene primer amplification. The table came from immunoSEQ multiplex PCR; TCRdb's copy has only in-frame clones and leaves some out. V and J calls and clone size are as listed in that table; D and trimming were resolved from the DNA. The sample includes 90,000 to 150,000 clones, around nine tenths seen only once; the top ten take approximately 20%. The V end lost 1 base, the J end lost 4 bases, and 10 bases lay between the germline ends. The CDR3 has 14 amino acids. Germline V gene sequence: CDR1 MNHNS, CDR2 SASEGT.

This sequence joins TRBV6-1 and TRBJ1-2; D might be TRBD1 (5 bases). Material for sequencing was peripheral blood. The receptor was derived from a human donor with acute or convalescent COVID-19. The donor label of this sample is uncertain. The chain's CDR3 is CASSEGGAGYGYTF. DNA for the CDR3: TGTGCCAGCAGTGAAGGGGGCGCAGGCTATGGCTACACCTTC.